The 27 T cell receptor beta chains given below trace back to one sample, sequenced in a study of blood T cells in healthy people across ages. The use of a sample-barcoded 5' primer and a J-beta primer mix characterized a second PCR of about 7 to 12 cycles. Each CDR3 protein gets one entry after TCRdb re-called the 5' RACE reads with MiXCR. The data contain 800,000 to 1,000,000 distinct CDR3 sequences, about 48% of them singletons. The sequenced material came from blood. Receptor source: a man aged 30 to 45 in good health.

CDR3 nucleotide sequence: TGTGCCAGCAGCTTAACGTTCTGGACTAGCGAAGAGACCCAGTACTTC. Translation gives CASSLTFWTSEETQYF. The chain recombines TRBV7-2 with TRBJ2-5; 9 bases are a match to TRBD2. V gave up 2 bases and J gave up 3 bases; unmatched junction bases: 7. Per germline, CDR1 SGHTA and CDR2 FQGNSA. The CDR3 is made up of 16 amino acids.

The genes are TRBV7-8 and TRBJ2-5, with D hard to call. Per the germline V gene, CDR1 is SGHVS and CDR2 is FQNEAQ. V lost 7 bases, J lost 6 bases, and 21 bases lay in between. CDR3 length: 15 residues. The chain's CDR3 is CASTIFLSEGKTQYF. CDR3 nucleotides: TGTGCCAGCACCATCTTCCTCTCGGAAGGAAAGACCCAGTACTTC.

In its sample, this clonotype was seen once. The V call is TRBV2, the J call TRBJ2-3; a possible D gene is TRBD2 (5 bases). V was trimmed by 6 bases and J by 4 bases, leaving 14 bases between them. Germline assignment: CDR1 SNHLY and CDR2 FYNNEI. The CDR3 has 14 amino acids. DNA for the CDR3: TGTGCCAGCAGGGTACTAGTATCCGCAGATACGCAGTATTTT. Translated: CASRVLVSADTQYF.

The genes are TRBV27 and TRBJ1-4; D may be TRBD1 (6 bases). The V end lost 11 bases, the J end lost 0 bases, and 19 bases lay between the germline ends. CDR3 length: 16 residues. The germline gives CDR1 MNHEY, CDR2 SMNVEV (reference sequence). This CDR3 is CAAQGRGQSTNEKLFF. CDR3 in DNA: TGTGCCGCCCAGGGGCGCGGGCAGTCAACTAATGAAAAACTGTTTTTT. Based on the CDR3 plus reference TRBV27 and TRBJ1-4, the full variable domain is EAQVTQNPRYLITVTGKKLTVTCSQNMNHEYMSWYRQDPGLGLRQIYYSMNVEVTDKGDVPEGYKVSRKEKRNFPLILESPSPNQTSLYFCAAQGRGQSTNEKLFFGSGTQLSVL.

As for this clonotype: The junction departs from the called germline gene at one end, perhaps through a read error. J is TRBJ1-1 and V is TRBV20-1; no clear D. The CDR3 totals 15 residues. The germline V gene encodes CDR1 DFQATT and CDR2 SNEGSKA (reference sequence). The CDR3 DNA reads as TGCAGTGCCAGAGACCCTGGACGGGAGAACACTGAAGCTTTCTTT. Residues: CSARDPGRENTEAFF.

CDR3 in amino acids: CASSLENRAGYGYTF. The CDR3 DNA reads as TGTGCCAGCAGCTTAGAGAACAGGGCGGGATATGGCTACACCTTC. The chain couples TRBV7-2 to TRBJ1-2; D is perhaps TRBD1 (6 bases). Trimming left V 1 base short and J 5 bases short, with 14 bases between. CDR3 size: 15 residues. Germline CDR1 and CDR2: SGHTA and FQGNSA. Based on the CDR3 plus reference TRBV7-2 and TRBJ1-2, the full variable domain is GAGVSQSPSNKVTEKGKDVELRCDPISGHTALYWYRQSLGQGLEFLIYFQGNSAPDKSGLPSDRFSAERTGGSVSTLTIQRTQQEDSAVYLCASSLENRAGYGYTFGSGTRLTVV.

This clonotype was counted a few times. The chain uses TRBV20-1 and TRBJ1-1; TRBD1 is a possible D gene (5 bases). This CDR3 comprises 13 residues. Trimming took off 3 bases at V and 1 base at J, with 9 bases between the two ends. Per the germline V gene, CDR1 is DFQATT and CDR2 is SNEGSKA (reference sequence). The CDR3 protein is CSARGQANTEAFF. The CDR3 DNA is TGCAGTGCTAGGGGGCAGGCGAACACTGAAGCTTTCTTT.

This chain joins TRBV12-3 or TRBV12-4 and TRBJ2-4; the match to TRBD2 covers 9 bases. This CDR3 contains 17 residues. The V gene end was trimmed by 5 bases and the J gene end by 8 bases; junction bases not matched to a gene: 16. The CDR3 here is CASSPKIAGAGGDIQYF. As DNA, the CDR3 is TGTGCCAGCAGTCCGAAAATAGCGGGGGCAGGGGGAGACATTCAGTACTTC.

CDR3 in DNA: TGTGCCATCAGTGATACAGGGAAGGGGGCCAACGTCCTGACTTTC. Translating it yields CAISDTGKGANVLTF. J is TRBJ2-6 and V is TRBV10-3, with a tentative D call TRBD1 (6 bases). Per the germline V gene, CDR1 is ENHRY and CDR2 is SYGVKD. The V end lost 3 bases, the J end lost 4 bases, and 10 bases lay between the germline ends. The CDR3 totals 15 residues.

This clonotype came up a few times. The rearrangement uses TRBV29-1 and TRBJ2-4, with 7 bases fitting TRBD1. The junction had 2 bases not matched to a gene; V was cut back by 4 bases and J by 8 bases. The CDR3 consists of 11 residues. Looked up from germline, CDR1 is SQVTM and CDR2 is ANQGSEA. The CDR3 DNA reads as TGCAGCGTTGGCCAGGGGGACATTCAGTACTTC. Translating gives CSVGQGDIQYF.

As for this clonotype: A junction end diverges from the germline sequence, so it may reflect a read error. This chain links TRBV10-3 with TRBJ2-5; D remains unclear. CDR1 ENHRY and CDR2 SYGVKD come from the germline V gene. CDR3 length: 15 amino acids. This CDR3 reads CVISESGSLVETQYF. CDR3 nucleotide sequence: TGTGTCATCAGTGAGTCGGGTTCCTTGGTCGAGACCCAGTACTTC.

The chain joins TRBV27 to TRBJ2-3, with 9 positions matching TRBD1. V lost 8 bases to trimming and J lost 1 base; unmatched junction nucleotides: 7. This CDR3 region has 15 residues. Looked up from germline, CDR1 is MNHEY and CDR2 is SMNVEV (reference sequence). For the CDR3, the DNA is TGTGCCAGCTCCACAGGGGGCTACGGCACAGATACGCAGTATTTT. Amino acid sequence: CASSTGGYGTDTQYF.

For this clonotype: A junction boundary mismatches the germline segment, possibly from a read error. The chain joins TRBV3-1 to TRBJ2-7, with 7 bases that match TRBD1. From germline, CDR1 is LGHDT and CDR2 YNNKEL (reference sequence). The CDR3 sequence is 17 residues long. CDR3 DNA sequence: TGTACCAGCTCCGACCAATTCCGGGACAGTCTGGGGTACGAGCAGTACTTC. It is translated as CTSSDQFRDSLGYEQYF.

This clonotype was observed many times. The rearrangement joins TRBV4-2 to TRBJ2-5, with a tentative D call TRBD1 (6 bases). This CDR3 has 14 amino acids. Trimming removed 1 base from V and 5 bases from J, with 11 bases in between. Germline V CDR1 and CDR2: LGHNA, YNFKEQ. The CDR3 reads CASSQGGQRETQYF. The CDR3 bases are TGTGCCAGCAGCCAAGGAGGACAGAGGGAGACCCAGTACTTC.

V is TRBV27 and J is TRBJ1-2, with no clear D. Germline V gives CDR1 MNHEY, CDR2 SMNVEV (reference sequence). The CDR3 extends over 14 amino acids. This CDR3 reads CVTGRDTSNYGYTF. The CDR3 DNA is TGTGTCACGGGTCGGGATACCTCTAACTATGGCTACACCTTC.

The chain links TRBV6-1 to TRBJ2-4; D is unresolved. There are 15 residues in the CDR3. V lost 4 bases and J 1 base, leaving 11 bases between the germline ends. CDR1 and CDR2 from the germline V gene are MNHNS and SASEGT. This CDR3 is CASSGSADAKNIQYF. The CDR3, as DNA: TGTGCCAGCAGTGGGTCAGCCGACGCCAAAAACATTCAGTACTTC.

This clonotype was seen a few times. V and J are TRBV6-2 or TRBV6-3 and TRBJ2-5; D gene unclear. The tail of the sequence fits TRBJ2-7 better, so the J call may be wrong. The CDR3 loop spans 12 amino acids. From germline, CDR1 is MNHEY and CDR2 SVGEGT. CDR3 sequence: CASNTGLYEQYF. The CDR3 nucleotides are TGTGCCAGCAATACGGGTCTCTACGAGCAGTACTTC.

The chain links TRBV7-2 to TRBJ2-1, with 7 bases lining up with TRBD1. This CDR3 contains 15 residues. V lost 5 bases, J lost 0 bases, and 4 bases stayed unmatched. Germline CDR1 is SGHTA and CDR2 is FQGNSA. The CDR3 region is CASSAQGSSYNEQFF. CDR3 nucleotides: TGTGCCAGCAGCGCACAGGGGAGCTCCTACAATGAGCAGTTCTTC. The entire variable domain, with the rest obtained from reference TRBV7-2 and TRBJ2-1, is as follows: GAGVSQSPSNKVTEKGKDVELRCDPISGHTALYWYRQSLGQGLEFLIYFQGNSAPDKSGLPSDRFSAERTGGSVSTLTIQRTQQEDSAVYLCASSAQGSSYNEQFFGPGTRLTVL.

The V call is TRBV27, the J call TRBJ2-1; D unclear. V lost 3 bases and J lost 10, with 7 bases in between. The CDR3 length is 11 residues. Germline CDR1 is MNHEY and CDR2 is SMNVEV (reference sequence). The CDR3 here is CASSFSGEQFF. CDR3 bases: TGTGCCAGCAGTTTCTCGGGCGAGCAGTTCTTC.

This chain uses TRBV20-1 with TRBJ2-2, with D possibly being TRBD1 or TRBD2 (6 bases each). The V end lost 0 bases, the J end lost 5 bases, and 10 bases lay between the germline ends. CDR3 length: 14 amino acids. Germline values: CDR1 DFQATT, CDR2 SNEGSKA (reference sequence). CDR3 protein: CSARDRGVTGELFF. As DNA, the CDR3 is TGCAGTGCTAGAGATAGGGGGGTAACCGGGGAGCTGTTTTTT.

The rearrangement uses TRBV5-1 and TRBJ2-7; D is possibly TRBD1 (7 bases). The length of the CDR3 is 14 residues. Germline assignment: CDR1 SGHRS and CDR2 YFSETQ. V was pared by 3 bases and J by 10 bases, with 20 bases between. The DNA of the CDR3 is TGCGCCAGCAGCTCTACAGGGGACGGGAGAACCCAGTACTTC. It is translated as CASSSTGDGRTQYF.

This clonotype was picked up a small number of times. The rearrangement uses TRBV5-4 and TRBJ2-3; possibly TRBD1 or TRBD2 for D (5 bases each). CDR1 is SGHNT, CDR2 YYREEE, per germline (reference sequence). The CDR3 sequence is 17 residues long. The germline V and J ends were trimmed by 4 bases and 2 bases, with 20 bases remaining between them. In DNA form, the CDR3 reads TGTGCCAGCAGCCCCTCCGGGACCCACGTCCCCACAGATACGCAGTATTTT. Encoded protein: CASSPSGTHVPTDTQYF.

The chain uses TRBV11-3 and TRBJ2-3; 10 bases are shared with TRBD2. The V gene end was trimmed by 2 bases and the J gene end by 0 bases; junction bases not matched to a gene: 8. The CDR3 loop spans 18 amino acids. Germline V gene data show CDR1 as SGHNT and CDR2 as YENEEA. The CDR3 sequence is CASSLRPSGGLSTDTQYF. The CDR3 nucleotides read TGTGCCAGCAGCTTAAGGCCTAGCGGGGGCCTTAGCACAGATACGCAGTATTTT.

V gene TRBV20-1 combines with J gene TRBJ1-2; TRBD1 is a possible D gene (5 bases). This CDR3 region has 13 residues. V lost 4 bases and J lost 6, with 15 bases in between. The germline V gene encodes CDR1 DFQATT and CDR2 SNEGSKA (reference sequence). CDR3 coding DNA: TGCAGTGCTATGGTCCCGGGGGTGGATGGCTACACCTTC. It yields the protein CSAMVPGVDGYTF.

The CDR3 DNA is TGTGCCAGCAGCCAAGTGGGGGTCCCCTACGAGCAGTACTTC. This codes for CASSQVGVPYEQYF. This chain uses TRBV14 with TRBJ2-7; D possibly uses TRBD1 or TRBD2 (5 bases each). Deletions cut 1 base from V and 2 bases from J, with 9 bases between. Germline V gives CDR1 SGHDN, CDR2 FVKESK. The CDR3 consists of 14 residues.

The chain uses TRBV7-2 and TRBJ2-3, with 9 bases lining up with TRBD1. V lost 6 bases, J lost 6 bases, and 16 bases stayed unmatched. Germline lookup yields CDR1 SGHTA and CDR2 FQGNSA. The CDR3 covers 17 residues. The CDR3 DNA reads TGTGCCAGCAGTCTTCATCCCGGGACAGGGAGCTTCGATACGCAGTATTTT. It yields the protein CASSLHPGTGSFDTQYF.

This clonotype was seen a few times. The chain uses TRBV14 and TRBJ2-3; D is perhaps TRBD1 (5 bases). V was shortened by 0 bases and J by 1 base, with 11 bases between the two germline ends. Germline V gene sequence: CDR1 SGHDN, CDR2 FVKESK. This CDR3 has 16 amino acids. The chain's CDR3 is CASSQDSRVGTDTQYF. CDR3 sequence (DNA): TGTGCCAGCAGCCAAGATTCCAGGGTGGGCACAGATACGCAGTATTTT.